The entry below describes one TCR beta chain. Germline CDR1 reads SGHKS; CDR2 reads YYEKEE (reference sequence). This CDR3 has 11 residues. Trimming left V 4 bases short and J 1 base short, with 3 bases between. This specimen belongs to a study of OX40 agonist ivuxolimab in advanced cancers. Study-level information: Three patients showed partial responses: one hepatocellular carcinoma and two cutaneous melanoma cases.

Data came from immunoSEQ multiplex PCR; TCRdb stores just in-frame clones and leaves some out. Here the sample spans tens of thousands of clones, 86% being singletons. Sequencing was performed on CD4+ or CD8+ T cells sorted from blood, taken in a trial of the OX40 agonist ivuxolimab. The chain employs TRBV5-5 and TRBJ2-7, with D hard to call. This TCR was recovered from an adult with an advanced solid tumor such as melanoma, head and neck, liver or kidney cancer. The CDR3 loop reads CASSPSYEQYF. CDR3 coding DNA: TGTGCCAGCAGCCCATCCTACGAGCAGTACTTC.